One sample yielded the 27 T cell receptor beta chains listed below, sequenced in a study of CD8 T cells in Susac syndrome. An input of about 0.5 to 1 ug of RNA was subjected to reverse transcription using random hexamers. TCRdb independently ran MiXCR on the immunoSEQ multiplex PCR reads; one entry per CDR3 protein. The sample consists of some 300,000 distinct CDR3 sequences, 70% to 90% of them appearing once. Sequencing used CD8+ T cells from PBMCs. These receptors were taken from a human donor with multiple sclerosis.

This clonotype was seen more than once but under ten times. The J gene is TRBJ2-7, the V gene TRBV7-9, with D perhaps TRBD1 (5 bases). The V gene's germline CDR1 is SEHNR and CDR2 FQNEAQ (reference sequence). The CDR3 has 13 residues. Trimming stripped 6 bases from V and 2 bases from J, with 11 bases between. Written as DNA, the CDR3 is TGTGCCAGCAGTCCGGACATCGCCTACGAGCAGTACTTC. This translates into CASSPDIAYEQYF.

This clonotype was observed once. V gene TRBV5-6 combines with J gene TRBJ2-7; D is possibly TRBD1 (5 bases). This CDR3 comprises 13 residues. Per germline, CDR1 SGHDT and CDR2 YYEEEE. Trimming took off 2 bases at V and 6 bases at J, with 12 bases between the two ends. The chain's CDR3 is CASSFSGHSEQYF. As DNA, the CDR3 is TGTGCCAGCAGCTTTTCCGGACATTCCGAGCAGTACTTC. Based on the CDR3 plus reference TRBV5-6 and TRBJ2-7, the full variable domain is DAGVTQSPTHLIKTRGQQVTLRCSPKSGHDTVSWYQQALGQGPQFIFQYYEEEERQRGNFPDRFSGHQFPNYSSELNVNALLLGDSALYLCASSFSGHSEQYFGPGTRLTVT.

This chain joins TRBV29-1 and TRBJ2-3; no firm D call. The CDR3 contains 10 residues. From germline, CDR1 is SQVTM and CDR2 ANQGSEA. Trimming left V 6 bases short and J 5 bases short, with 6 bases between. The CDR3 DNA sequence: TGCAGCGTGATGGGAGATACGCAGTATTTT. It codes for CSVMGDTQYF.

V and J are TRBV29-1 and TRBJ2-1; 7 bases are a match to TRBD2. The CDR3 extends over 15 amino acids. V was pared by 3 bases and J by 2 bases, with 7 bases of the junction left unmatched. Germline CDR1 reads SQVTM; CDR2 reads ANQGSEA. The CDR3 is CSVDDAGATYNEQFF. The CDR3, as DNA: TGCAGCGTTGACGACGCGGGAGCTACCTACAATGAGCAGTTCTTC.

V usage is TRBV7-9 and J usage is TRBJ1-2, with D possibly matching TRBD1 (6 bases). The CDR3 covers 13 residues. Trimming removed 7 bases at V and 8 bases at J, with 17 bases between. Germline lookup yields CDR1 SEHNR and CDR2 FQNEAQ (reference sequence). The CDR3 is CASIGNRVEGYTF. CDR3 nucleotides: TGTGCCAGCATCGGCAACAGGGTTGAGGGCTACACCTTC.

The chain recombines TRBV5-6 with TRBJ1-5; D unresolved. V lost 4 bases, J lost 4 bases, and 15 bases lay in between. The CDR3 contains 15 residues. From germline, CDR1 is SGHDT and CDR2 YYEEEE. The chain's CDR3 is CASSPGSAYNQPQHF. The CDR3 DNA reads as TGTGCCAGCAGCCCTGGGAGCGCCTATAATCAGCCCCAGCATTTT.

This clonotype occurred a few times. The rearrangement links TRBV27 to TRBJ2-7; 11 bases align to TRBD2. The CDR3 length is 15 residues. The germline gives CDR1 MNHEY, CDR2 SMNVEV (reference sequence). The V segment lost 3 bases and the J segment 6 bases; nucleotides outside the gene matches: 7. The CDR3 bases are TGTGCCAGCAGTTTCATAGCGGGAGGGCCCATCGAGCAGTACTTC. The encoded protein is CASSFIAGGPIEQYF.

The V call is TRBV9, the J call TRBJ1-1; 7 bases match TRBD1. The CDR3 is 15 residues long. The germline V gene has CDR1 SGDLS and CDR2 YYNGEE. Trimming removed 4 bases from V and 1 base from J; junction bases left unmatched: 7. The CDR3 nucleotides are TGTGCCAGCAGCCCCCTGGACAGGCCGAACACTGAAGCTTTCTTT. The encoded protein is CASSPLDRPNTEAFF.

This clonotype appeared once. V gene TRBV20-1 combines with J gene TRBJ2-7; 7 positions agree with TRBD2. Germline values: CDR1 DFQATT, CDR2 SNEGSKA (reference sequence). Losses at the gene ends were 3 bases for V and 3 bases for J; bases not matched to a gene: 8. CDR3 length equals 14 residues. The CDR3 DNA reads TGCAGTGCTAGGGGGACTATTTCTCTCTACGAGCAGTACTTC. Translated, it gives CSARGTISLYEQYF.

The chain combines TRBV10-3 with TRBJ1-4; no reliable D call. V was trimmed by 0 bases and J by 3 bases, leaving 8 bases between them. Germline CDR1 ENHRY, CDR2 SYGVKD. The CDR3 sequence is 15 residues long. CDR3 nucleotides: TGTGCCATCAGTGAGTCGGGCAGCCCTAATGAAAAACTGTTTTTT. This codes for CAISESGSPNEKLFF.

V is TRBV28 and J is TRBJ2-7; 13 bases line up with TRBD2. In germline, CDR1 is MDHEN, CDR2 SYDVKM. V lost 7 bases and J lost 2; bases outside the gene matches: 14. CDR3 size: 18 residues. CDR3 bases: TGTGCCAGCACCGAAGCCCCGGGACTAGCGGGAATTCCCTACGAGCAGTACTTC. Translating it yields CASTEAPGLAGIPYEQYF.

Of note for this clonotype: No conserved phenylalanine or tryptophan ends this CDR3, so it is likely a read error. The J gene is TRBJ2-5, the V gene TRBV11-2; no definite D call. Germline assignment: CDR1 SGHAT and CDR2 FQNNGV. The CDR3 runs 12 residues. The V end was cut by 2 bases, the J end by 5 bases, with 6 bases between. CDR3 residues: CASSLYQETQYL. CDR3 coding DNA: TGTGCCAGCAGCTTATATCAGGAGACCCAGTACCTC.

J is TRBJ1-1 and V is TRBV7-3, with unresolved D. The CDR3 totals 15 residues. V gave up 5 bases and J gave up 0 bases, with 13 bases separating them. Germline assignment: CDR1 SGHTA and CDR2 FQGTGA. The chain's CDR3 is CASSRIRPLNTEAFF. The CDR3 nucleotides read TGTGCCAGCAGCAGGATACGACCCCTGAACACTGAAGCTTTCTTT. The variable domain in full, completed from reference TRBV7-3 and TRBJ1-1, reads GAGVSQTPSNKVTEKGKYVELRCDPISGHTALYWYRQSLGQGPEFLIYFQGTGAADDSGLPNDRFFAVRPEGSVSTLKIQRTERGDSAVYLCASSRIRPLNTEAFFGQGTRLTVV.

This rearrangement joins TRBV4-1 to TRBJ2-7; a weak D match, TRBD2 (6 bases). Trimming took off 1 base at V and 1 base at J, with 11 bases between the two ends. The CDR3 is 15 amino acids. Per germline, CDR1 MGHRA and CDR2 YSYEKL. Here the CDR3 reads CASSQGLAASYEQYF. As DNA, the CDR3 is TGCGCCAGCAGCCAAGGGTTAGCGGCTTCCTACGAGCAGTACTTC.

The genes are TRBV12-3 or TRBV12-4 and TRBJ2-4; the D gene could be TRBD1 or TRBD2 (6 bases each). This CDR3 is 15 amino acids long. V dropped 7 bases and J dropped 2 bases, with 15 bases sitting between them. For the CDR3, the DNA is TGTGCCAGCATGATTAGGGGGGAGTCCAAAAACATTCAGTACTTC. It encodes CASMIRGESKNIQYF.

The chain recombines TRBV29-1 with TRBJ2-1; tentative D call: TRBD2 (6 bases). V was clipped by 0 bases and J by 1 base, with 10 bases between them. CDR1 and CDR2 from the germline V gene are SQVTM and ANQGSEA. The length of the CDR3 is 15 residues. In DNA, the CDR3 is TGCAGCGTTGAAGAGACCGGGAGATCCTACAATGAGCAGTTCTTC. Protein product: CSVEETGRSYNEQFF.

The chain uses TRBV15 and TRBJ1-1; 9 nucleotides align to TRBD1. This CDR3 comprises 13 residues. V was pared by 5 bases and J by 8 bases, with 6 bases of the junction left unmatched. Per the germline V gene, CDR1 is LNHNV and CDR2 is YYDKDF (reference sequence). CDR3 sequence: CATSFRQGDEAFF. The CDR3 nucleotides are TGTGCCACCAGCTTCCGACAGGGGGACGAAGCTTTCTTT.

The chain has TRBV9 and TRBJ2-1; TRBD2 matches 7 bases. Germline assignment: CDR1 SGDLS and CDR2 YYNGEE. The ends lost 2 bases at V and 5 bases at J; junction bases unmatched: 7. The CDR3 has 15 residues. CDR3 sequence: CASSVGGSINNEQFF. The DNA of the CDR3 is TGTGCCAGCAGCGTGGGCGGGAGTATAAACAATGAGCAGTTCTTC.

The chain's CDR3 is CASSGGLAGVKETQYF. The CDR3 DNA is TGTGCCAGCAGCGGGGGACTAGCGGGAGTTAAAGAGACCCAGTACTTC. The V and J genes are TRBV9 and TRBJ2-5, with 14 bases lining up with TRBD2. The ends lost 3 bases at V and 3 bases at J; junction bases unmatched: 4. CDR3 length equals 16 residues. Germline CDR1 reads SGDLS; CDR2 reads YYNGEE.

V gene TRBV5-5 combines with J gene TRBJ1-1; D is unresolved. CDR1 and CDR2 from the germline V gene are SGHKS and YYEKEE (reference sequence). The ends were cut back, 0 bases at V and 6 bases at J, with 30 bases in the middle. CDR3 length equals 20 residues. The DNA for the CDR3 is TGTGCCAGCAGCTTGGTTCACCGTTTAGGGTACGCGGGGTTGAAGGCTGAAGCTTTCTTT. Its translation is CASSLVHRLGYAGLKAEAFF.

CDR3 protein: CASSSLAENQETQYF. DNA of the CDR3: TGTGCCAGCAGTTCACTAGCGGAGAACCAAGAGACCCAGTACTTC. The chain combines TRBV28 with TRBJ2-5, with 8 bases that match TRBD2. V was pared by 4 bases and J by 0 bases, with 4 bases of the junction left unmatched. CDR3 length: 15 residues. Germline loops: CDR1 MDHEN, CDR2 SYDVKM. The complete variable domain, with remaining parts taken from reference TRBV28 and TRBJ2-5, reads DVKVTQSSRYLVKRTGEKVFLECVQDMDHENMFWYRQDPGLGLRLIYFSYDVKMKEKGDIPEGYSVSREKKERFSLILESASTNQTSMYLCASSSLAENQETQYFGPGTRLLVL.

The chain carries TRBV6-2 or TRBV6-3 and TRBJ2-1, with a tentative D call TRBD1 (11 bases). CDR3 length: 24 amino acids. The germline V gene has CDR1 MNHEY and CDR2 SVGEGT. Trimming left V 2 bases short and J 3 bases short, with 38 bases between. The CDR3 here is CASSYPRTGGAEIAGGPDYNEQFF. In DNA form, the CDR3 reads TGTGCCAGCAGTTACCCCCGGACAGGGGGCGCAGAAATAGCGGGAGGCCCCGACTACAATGAGCAGTTCTTC.

This clonotype has only one observation. The rearrangement joins TRBV9 to TRBJ2-2, with TRBD1 matching over 7 bases. J lost 1 base, V lost 3 bases, and 9 bases had no gene match. CDR1 and CDR2 from the germline V gene are SGDLS and YYNGEE. The CDR3 contains 17 residues. Here the CDR3 DNA reads TGTGCCAGCAGCGCCAGGTACGGGACAGAGAACACCGGGGAGCTGTTTTTT. Its protein product is CASSARYGTENTGELFF.

This CDR3 reads CASSMGPRQGFEDYEQYF. In DNA, the CDR3 is TGTGCCAGTAGTATGGGTCCGCGACAGGGGTTCGAGGACTACGAGCAGTACTTC. The J gene is TRBJ2-7, the V gene TRBV19; the match to TRBD1 covers 8 bases. Germline V gene data show CDR1 as LNHDA and CDR2 as SQIVND (reference sequence). This CDR3 is 18 amino acids long. Losses at the gene ends were 3 bases for V and 3 bases for J; bases not matched to a gene: 16.

V gene TRBV28 combines with J gene TRBJ1-5; 8 bases are shared with TRBD1. The CDR3 is 16 residues long. The trim removed 3 bases at V and 6 bases at J, leaving 10 bases unmatched. Germline CDR1 reads MDHEN; CDR2 reads SYDVKM. CDR3 region: CASSFPGRGLIQPQHF. The CDR3 DNA reads TGTGCCAGCAGTTTTCCGGGCAGGGGGCTTATTCAGCCCCAGCATTTT.

The chain links TRBV20-1 to TRBJ2-1; 8 nucleotides line up with TRBD2. Trimming cost V 0 bases and J 4 bases; bases outside gene matches: 17. The CDR3 spans 19 residues. CDR1 and CDR2 from the germline V gene are DFQATT and SNEGSKA (reference sequence). CDR3 bases: TGCAGTGCTAGAGACAACTCCCAGCTAGCGGGCGTGATTTACAATGAGCAGTTCTTC. Its protein product is CSARDNSQLAGVIYNEQFF.

The genes are TRBV27 and TRBJ2-3; D assignment may be TRBD1 or TRBD2 (5 bases each). The CDR3 runs to 16 residues. The germline CDR1 and CDR2 sequences are MNHEY and SMNVEV (reference sequence). V dropped 2 bases and J dropped 3 bases, with 15 bases sitting between them. CDR3 sequence reads: CASSLGTGGMTDTQYF. CDR3 DNA sequence: TGTGCCAGCAGTTTAGGCACAGGAGGAATGACAGATACGCAGTATTTT.